This entry lists 16 T cell receptor beta chains sequenced from one sample in a study of blood T cell repertoires in COVID-19. Some clones are missing from TCRdb's copy, which holds only in-frame ones; the method was immunoSEQ multiplex PCR. The data show roughly 400,000 clones, around nine tenths seen once. Material for sequencing was PBMCs or T cells enriched from blood (not recorded which). The source is a young woman who had been exposed to COVID-19.

The chain is built from TRBV27 and TRBJ2-6; D might be TRBD1 (6 bases). CDR1 MNHEY and CDR2 SMNVEV come from the germline V gene (reference sequence). Trimming pared 3 bases from V and 0 bases from J, leaving 9 bases between. This CDR3 is 16 amino acids long. The CDR3 is CASSFWGPSGANVLTF. CDR3 in DNA: TGTGCCAGCAGTTTTTGGGGGCCCTCTGGGGCCAACGTCCTGACTTTC.

V and J are TRBV9 and TRBJ2-2; 11 bases are shared with TRBD1. The CDR3 loop spans 16 amino acids. Germline V lookup: CDR1 SGDLS, CDR2 YYNGEE. Trimming cost V 3 bases and J 3 bases; bases outside gene matches: 4. CDR3 in amino acids: CASSDRTGGYTGELFF. The CDR3 bases are TGTGCCAGCAGCGACCGGACAGGGGGCTACACCGGGGAGCTGTTTTTT.

This chain links TRBV5-6 with TRBJ2-1; TRBD2 aligns across 7 bases. The CDR3 has 13 amino acids. Trimming cost V 3 bases and J 6 bases; bases outside gene matches: 3. The germline gives CDR1 SGHDT, CDR2 YYEEEE. The CDR3 region has the DNA TGTGCCAGCAGCTGGGACTATCGCAATGAGCAGTTCTTC. It codes for CASSWDYRNEQFF.

The chain joins TRBV21-1 to TRBJ2-1; the table's D call TRBD2 went unverified against the DNA. TRBV21-1 is tagged as a pseudogene. The CDR3 is 16 amino acids. The CDR3 DNA is TGTGCCAGCAGCAAAATCCCCGGGAGGGCAGGGAATGAGCAGTTCTTC. Protein product: CASSKIPGRAGNEQFF.

This clone was counted between two and nine times. The identical CDR3 is also encoded by other nucleotide sequences in the sample. The chain employs TRBV5-1 and TRBJ1-5; 8 positions match TRBD1. V was pared by 4 bases and J by 4 bases, with 7 bases of the junction left unmatched. The germline V gene has CDR1 SGHRS and CDR2 YFSETQ. The CDR3 runs to 15 residues. CDR3 bases: TGCGCCAGCAGCCTGCAGGGGGCTGGGAATCAGCCCCAGCATTTT. Translated, it gives CASSLQGAGNQPQHF.

The J gene is TRBJ2-7, the V gene TRBV28, with 8 bases identical to TRBD2. The junction had 11 bases not matched to a gene; V was cut back by 6 bases and J by 4 bases. Germline-derived CDR1 and CDR2 are MDHEN and SYDVKM. The CDR3 totals 15 residues. CDR3 bases: TGTGCCAGCAGCCATAAGCGGGGGCGGTTTTACGAGCAGTACTTC. The encoded protein is CASSHKRGRFYEQYF.

The rearrangement joins TRBV19 to TRBJ2-1; 8 bases map to TRBD2. CDR1 LNHDA and CDR2 SQIVND come from the germline V gene (reference sequence). The V segment lost 4 bases and the J segment 3 bases; nucleotides outside the gene matches: 2. The CDR3 is 14 amino acids. The CDR3 DNA reads as TGTGCCAGTAGTAGCGGGGGGCACTACAATGAGCAGTTCTTC. It encodes CASSSGGHYNEQFF.

The chain employs TRBV7-9 and TRBJ2-7; perhaps TRBD1 as D (7 bases). The CDR3 has 15 residues. Germline assignment: CDR1 SEHNR and CDR2 FQNEAQ (reference sequence). V was pared by 5 bases and J by 4 bases, with 18 bases between. DNA for the CDR3: TGTGCCAGCAGCCATCGCGGGACAGATATTTACGAGCAGTACTTC. Encoded protein: CASSHRGTDIYEQYF.

This clone was detected once. V and J are TRBV27 and TRBJ1-3; D is possibly TRBD1 (5 bases). The CDR3 loop spans 14 amino acids. Trimming pared 5 bases from V and 4 bases from J, leaving 12 bases between. CDR1 is MNHEY and CDR2 is SMNVEV in the germline V gene (reference sequence). The CDR3 sequence is CASSLLGAGNTIYF. The DNA of the CDR3 is TGTGCCAGCAGTCTGCTAGGGGCCGGAAACACCATATATTTT.

The chain carries TRBV30 and TRBJ1-5; TRBD1 agrees at 8 bases. The germline V gene encodes CDR1 GTSNPN and CDR2 SVGIG (reference sequence). Trimming cost V 1 base and J 5 bases; bases outside gene matches: 4. The CDR3 is 14 amino acids. The CDR3 loop is CAWSEDREYQPQHF. Written as DNA, the CDR3 is TGTGCCTGGAGTGAGGACAGGGAATATCAGCCCCAGCATTTT. Using reference TRBV30 and TRBJ1-5 for the parts outside the CDR3, the full variable domain is SQTIHQWPATLVQPVGSPLSLECTVEGTSNPNLYWYRQAAGRGLQLLFYSVGIGQISSEVPQNLSASRPQDRQFILSSKKLLLSDSGFYLCAWSEDREYQPQHFGDGTRLSIL.

On this clone: One end of the junction varies from germline; a read error may be responsible. CDR3 nucleotides: TGTGCCAGCAGCCTGACAGGGCTTAGCGATCAGCCCCAGCATTTT. Translation: CASSLTGLSDQPQHF. The rearrangement joins TRBV7-3 to TRBJ1-5; 7 bases agree with TRBD1. Germline CDR1 is SGHTA and CDR2 is FQGTGA. The CDR3 runs to 15 residues.

The rearrangement uses TRBV19 and TRBJ1-6, with D maybe TRBD1 (6 bases). CDR3 length: 15 residues. Germline V gene lookup returns CDR1 LNHDA and CDR2 SQIVND (reference sequence). Trimming cost V 5 bases and J 2 bases, with 10 bases left between them. The CDR3 loop reads CASSPGGTYNSPLHF. The CDR3 DNA reads as TGTGCCAGTAGTCCGGGGGGCACCTATAATTCACCCCTCCACTTT. Full variable domain (missing parts from reference TRBV19 and TRBJ1-6): DGGITQSPKYLFRKEGQNVTLSCEQNLNHDAMYWYRQDPGQGLRLIYYSQIVNDFQKGDIAEGYSVSREKKESFPLTVTSAQKNPTAFYLCASSPGGTYNSPLHFGNGTRLTVT.

The chain is built from TRBV13 and TRBJ2-7; 9 bases align to TRBD1. Unmatched junction bases numbered 3, after V lost 1 base and J lost 5 bases. Germline V gives CDR1 PRHDT, CDR2 FYEKMQ (reference sequence). This CDR3 comprises 14 residues. CDR3 coding DNA: TGTGCCAGCAGCTTAGCGACAGGGGGTAACGAGCAGTACTTC. Translation: CASSLATGGNEQYF.

The chain uses TRBV10-3 and TRBJ1-2; D is perhaps TRBD1 (5 bases). Trimming stripped 3 bases from V and 8 bases from J, with 16 bases between. Germline V gene lookup returns CDR1 ENHRY and CDR2 SYGVKD. The CDR3 spans 14 residues. CDR3 DNA sequence: TGTGCCATCAGTGACCCTCGGCAGGGCGGAGGCTACACCTTC. Protein sequence: CAISDPRQGGGYTF.

The rearrangement links TRBV5-4 to TRBJ2-5, with TRBD2 matching 9 bases. Germline values: CDR1 SGHNT, CDR2 YYREEE (reference sequence). CDR3 length: 15 residues. The V gene end was trimmed by 4 bases and the J gene end by 0 bases; junction bases not matched to a gene: 4. The CDR3: CASSPGLAHQETQYF. CDR3 in DNA: TGTGCCAGCAGCCCAGGACTAGCGCACCAAGAGACCCAGTACTTC.

The chain is built from TRBV5-1 and TRBJ1-4; the match to TRBD1 covers 7 bases. Trimming cost V 5 bases and J 0 bases; bases outside gene matches: 7. The CDR3 sequence is 16 residues long. The germline V gene has CDR1 SGHRS and CDR2 YFSETQ. The CDR3 is CASRNGQATTNEKLFF. CDR3 sequence (DNA): TGCGCCAGCAGAAACGGACAGGCAACAACTAATGAAAAACTGTTTTTT.